This T cell receptor beta chain was identified in a study of early T cells in non-severe SARS-CoV-2 infection (dated by TCRdb to about 2021). For the study in its entirety: Bulk RNA from unsorted whole blood was used for TCR sequencing, so alpha and beta chains could not be paired.

Reading the germline V gene gives CDR1 SGHRS and CDR2 YFSETQ. Relative to germline, V is 0 bases shorter and J is 6 bases shorter, with 22 bases between their ends. Reading from cysteine to phenylalanine, the CDR3 counts 18 amino acids. Only the CDR3 DNA is retained, 54 bases long and in frame from the first base. This was a case-control study nested in a cohort of healthcare workers in London, UK, who had nasopharyngeal swab PCR tests and blood samples taken every week. Healthcare workers were enrolled in the week of the UK lockdown, from 23 to 31 March 2020, and were followed every week for up to roughly 15 weeks. Receptor amplification or capture employed 5' RACE. For sequencing, a NextSeq 500 was employed. In the TCR library protocol, unique molecular identifiers were attached to individual cDNA molecules to correct for PCR bias and sequencing error. Sequencing covered both TCR alpha and beta chains, and within each sample the abundances of alpha and beta sequences were tightly co-correlated. The source study handled its data this way. Decombinator V4 was used to perform V gene, J gene and CDR3 annotation of TCR sequences. TCRs were defined as expanded if a significant change between any two time points was detected under a Poisson model with p below 0.0001. TCR abundances were normalised to the total number of TCRs sequenced per sample and expressed as counts per million. MAIT TCRs were defined by TRAV1-2 paired with TRAJ12, TRAJ20 or TRAJ33, and iNKT TCRs by TRAV10 paired with TRAJ18. VDJdb, accessed 1 November 2021, was searched for CMV, EBV and SARS-CoV-2 annotated TCRs, with TCRs annotated for multiple antigens excluded. TCRdb's own reprocessing of the public reads used fastp at Q25 and MiXCR and kept productive beta chains. Records with the same CDR3 protein are collapsed into one entry carrying the most frequent genes and DNA. These V and J calls derive from TCRdb rather than the authors' analysis. The sample table shows fewer than 55,000 distinct CDR3 sequences, and 7% to 10% are seen once. The ten largest clones add up to 4.2% of the sample.

With respect to this clonotype: Its antigen target is currently unknown. It has no much larger one-base neighbor in the sample; base qualities were not kept.

Beyond this particular receptor, the publication reports: VDJdb matching was skewed toward anti-spike CD8 responses and likely underestimated virus-specific expansions by missing private and CD4 specificities.

The TCR originated in an adult who was a healthcare worker with PCR-confirmed SARS-CoV-2 infection or an uninfected control (not recorded which). The chain joins TRBV5-1 to TRBJ2-1; the D call could be TRBD1 or TRBD2, with each sharing 6 bases. Sequencing was done on a sample of whole blood. The nucleotides read TGCGCCAGCAGCTTGGCCTCGTTTCAGGGGCGGAGGGGCAATGAGCAGTTCTTC. Translated, it gives CASSLASFQGRRGNEQFF.